Listed here are 2 T cell receptor beta chains from one sample, sequenced in a study of OX40 agonist ivuxolimab in advanced cancers. The protocol was immunoSEQ multiplex PCR, while the TCRdb copy is restricted to in-frame clones and leaves out a portion. Seen here are over 90,000 clones, 90% observed once, and the top ten hold just over 0.15%. This specimen consisted of CD4+ or CD8+ T cells sorted from blood, obtained in a trial of the OX40 agonist ivuxolimab. These receptors originate from an adult with an advanced solid tumor such as melanoma, head and neck, liver or kidney cancer.

This chain connects TRBV19 to TRBJ2-1; TRBD2 matches 9 bases. The CDR3 spans 16 residues. The trim removed 6 bases at V and 7 bases at J, leaving 13 bases unmatched. CDR1 and CDR2 (germline): LNHDA, SQIVND (reference sequence). CDR3 nucleotide sequence: TGTGCCAGTAGCTTCGGGATTGGCGGGAGGGGTAATGAGCAGTTCTTC. It encodes CASSFGIGGRGNEQFF.

This sequence joins TRBV4-2 and TRBJ1-1; possibly TRBD1 for D (5 bases). The germline gives CDR1 LGHNA, CDR2 YNFKEQ. Between the trimmed V and J ends, which lost 4 bases and 0 bases, there was a span of 6 bases. The length of the CDR3 is 13 residues. The CDR3 here is CASSRGVNTEAFF. The CDR3 DNA sequence: TGTGCCAGCAGCCGAGGGGTGAACACTGAAGCTTTCTTT.